The TCR beta chain described here comes from a study of blood T cell repertoires in COVID-19. CDR1 SNHLY and CDR2 FYNNEI come from the germline V gene. Trimming took 8 bases from V and 0 from J, leaving 8 bases between them. This CDR3 is 12 amino acids long. Here immunoSEQ multiplex PCR was the method, and the copy in TCRdb shows in-frame clones only, minus some. The sample lists 120,000 or so clones, 88% seen once, with about 1.5% in the top ten. Sequencing was carried out using peripheral blood. The V and J genes are TRBV2 and TRBJ2-7, with D possibly matching TRBD2 (5 bases). The sequence was obtained from a human donor in a cohort sampled during active COVID-19. The DNA for the CDR3 is TGTGCCAGCTCCGGGAACTCCTACGAGCAGTACTTC. It is translated as CASSGNSYEQYF.